This TCR beta chain was identified in a study of CD4 T cells in relation to SARS-CoV-2 and coronaviruses. The overall study: Patient ages ranged from roughly 20 to 80, median 38. Convalescent patients were seven or eight males and 4 females; two were Hispanic. Study findings and constraints: About 65% of donors had memory CD4+ clonotypes crossrecognizing SARS-CoV-2 and common cold coronavirus spike.

Concerning this clone itself: Antigen unknown.

CDR1 and CDR2 from the germline V gene are SGHDN and FVKESK. This CDR3 has 14 amino acids. The germline V and J ends were trimmed by 0 bases and 4 bases, with 9 bases remaining between them. Naive and memory CD4+ T cells were cultured with CEF, then survey-sequenced. Repertoires were generated with immunoSEQ multiplex PCR, while TCRdb's copy carries only in-frame clones and drops some. The table lists about 37,000 clones, 82% of them singletons. This clonotype was obtained from an adult with COVID-19. The chain combines TRBV14 with TRBJ1-1; the D is unclear. The sample was naive CD4+ T cells from PBMCs, cultured in vitro. The subset: naive CD4+ T cells isolated by negative enrichment. In DNA form, the CDR3 reads TGTGCCAGCAGCCAAGATCCGAGACCCACTGAAGCTTTCTTT. Its translation is CASSQDPRPTEAFF. Supplemented by reference TRBV14 and TRBJ1-1, the full variable domain reads EAGVTQFPSHSVIEKGQTVTLRCDPISGHDNLYWYRRVMGKEIKFLLHFVKESKQDESGMPNNRFLAERTGGTYSTLKVQPAELEDSGVYFCASSQDPRPTEAFFGQGTRLTVV.